These 32 T cell receptor beta chains were all obtained from the same sample, sequenced in a study of OX40 agonist ivuxolimab in advanced cancers. Repertoires were generated with immunoSEQ multiplex PCR, while TCRdb's copy carries only in-frame clones and drops some. The sample lists about 55,000 clones; about four fifths were seen once. The specimen was CD4+ or CD8+ T cells sorted from blood, collected in a trial of the OX40 agonist ivuxolimab. These receptors came from an adult with an advanced solid tumor such as melanoma, head and neck, liver or kidney cancer.

The gene calls are TRBV19 and TRBJ1-5; tentative D call: TRBD1 (5 bases). V was clipped by 9 bases and J by 7 bases, with 16 bases between them. The CDR3 spans 13 residues. Germline V CDR1 and CDR2: LNHDA, SQIVND (reference sequence). CDR3 sequence: CASRGALRQPQHF. DNA of the CDR3: TGTGCCAGCAGAGGGGCCCTGAGGCAGCCCCAGCATTTT.

V usage is TRBV6-5 and J usage is TRBJ2-7; 10 positions agree with TRBD2. V was pared by 6 bases and J by 2 bases, with 4 bases of the junction left unmatched. The CDR3 runs 14 residues. Germline assignment: CDR1 MNHEY and CDR2 SVGAGI. The CDR3 DNA follows: TGTGCCAGCAGCGAGCGGGAGGGGGCCTACGAGCAGTACTTC. This encodes CASSEREGAYEQYF.

The chain has TRBV5-4 and TRBJ1-6, with D perhaps TRBD1 (5 bases). The CDR3 runs 17 residues. The germline V and J ends were trimmed by 0 bases and 0 bases, with 10 bases remaining between them. CDR1 SGHNT and CDR2 YYREEE come from the germline V gene (reference sequence). The CDR3 loop is CASSLAGASSYNSPLHF. The CDR3 bases are TGTGCCAGCAGCTTGGCCGGGGCGAGCTCCTATAATTCACCCCTCCACTTT.

The chain carries TRBV4-1 and TRBJ2-1, with unresolved D. CDR1 MGHRA and CDR2 YSYEKL come from the germline V gene. Trimming took off 1 base at V and 2 bases at J, with 6 bases between the two ends. The length of the CDR3 is 14 residues. CDR3 DNA sequence: TGCGCCAGCAGCCAAGCCGTGACCTACAATGAGCAGTTCTTC. As protein: CASSQAVTYNEQFF.

This chain connects TRBV10-3 to TRBJ1-2; D may be TRBD1 (6 bases). CDR3 size: 13 residues. V lost 3 bases to trimming and J lost 4 bases, with 9 bases between them. The V gene's germline CDR1 is ENHRY and CDR2 SYGVKD. The CDR3 protein is CAISDKQGYGYTF. The CDR3 nucleotides are TGTGCCATCAGTGATAAACAGGGCTATGGCTACACCTTC.

This clone was seen only once. The rearrangement uses TRBV5-1 and TRBJ2-7; 11 nucleotides match TRBD2. The length of the CDR3 is 15 residues. The junction had 9 bases not matched to a gene; V was cut back by 4 bases and J by 6 bases. The germline gives CDR1 SGHRS, CDR2 YFSETQ. The CDR3 sequence is CASSPEGLAGGEQYF. CDR3 DNA sequence: TGCGCCAGCAGCCCGGAGGGGCTAGCGGGAGGCGAGCAGTACTTC.

The chain uses TRBV18 and TRBJ2-5, with D possibly TRBD1 on 6 matching bases. The tail of the sequence fits TRBJ2-7 better, so the J call may be wrong. This CDR3 contains 13 residues. Germline V CDR1 and CDR2: KGHSH, LQKENI. The CDR3 DNA reads as TGTGCCAGCTCAGAAGGACAGACCTACGAGCAGTACTTC. This sequence encodes CASSEGQTYEQYF.

The V gene is TRBV19, the J gene TRBJ2-3, with D possibly being TRBD2 (6 bases). V was shortened by 5 bases and J by 6 bases, with 12 bases between the two germline ends. The length of the CDR3 is 13 residues. Germline loops: CDR1 LNHDA, CDR2 SQIVND (reference sequence). The CDR3 region has the DNA TGTGCCAGTAGTTCTATCCGGGGGGATACGCAGTATTTT. Translated, it gives CASSSIRGDTQYF.

CDR3 sequence reads: CASSLRLNYNEQFF. The CDR3 DNA reads as TGTGCCAGCAGCTTACGTCTGAACTACAATGAGCAGTTCTTC. The rearrangement links TRBV11-2 to TRBJ2-1; no clear D. V was cut by 2 bases and J by 3 bases, with 8 bases left in between. This CDR3 region has 14 residues. The germline V gene has CDR1 SGHAT and CDR2 FQNNGV.

The chain is built from TRBV7-8 and TRBJ2-2, with D perhaps TRBD1 or TRBD2 (5 bases each). Germline V gives CDR1 SGHVS, CDR2 FQNEAQ. The CDR3 is made up of 16 amino acids. V lost 4 bases and J lost 5, with 17 bases in between. CDR3 amino acids: CASSSNRDPGTGELFF. The CDR3 coding sequence is TGTGCCAGCAGCTCAAACCGGGACCCAGGGACCGGGGAGCTGTTTTTT. The full variable domain, its missing parts supplied by reference TRBV7-8 and TRBJ2-2, is GAGVSQSPRYKVAKRGQDVALRCDPISGHVSLFWYQQALGQGPEFLTYFQNEAQLDKSGLPSDRFFAERPEGSVSTLKIQRTQQEDSAVYLCASSSNRDPGTGELFFGEGSRLTVL.

V usage is TRBV18 and J usage is TRBJ1-1; D ambiguous. Germline V gives CDR1 KGHSH, CDR2 LQKENI. V was clipped by 3 bases and J by 2 bases, with 4 bases between them. This CDR3 is 12 amino acids long. For the CDR3, the DNA is TGTGCCAGCTCACCTATTAACACTGAAGCTTTCTTT. Amino acid sequence: CASSPINTEAFF.

This chain joins TRBV30 and TRBJ1-1; perhaps TRBD1 as D (6 bases). Per germline, CDR1 GTSNPN and CDR2 SVGIG (reference sequence). V lost 8 bases, J lost 4 bases, and 23 bases lay in between. The CDR3 spans 15 residues. Here the CDR3 reads CALLGGKTRATEAFF. The CDR3 coding sequence is TGTGCCCTTCTAGGGGGAAAGACACGGGCCACTGAAGCTTTCTTT.

This clone is classed as medium-sized (0.01 to 0.1%). V and J are TRBV5-5 and TRBJ1-3, with 9 bases aligning to TRBD1. The junction had 6 bases not matched to a gene; V was cut back by 4 bases and J by 4 bases. The CDR3 spans 15 residues. Per the germline V gene, CDR1 is SGHKS and CDR2 is YYEKEE (reference sequence). The CDR3, as DNA: TGTGCCAGCAGCAGAACAGGGGGCGAAGGAAACACCATATATTTT. It codes for CASSRTGGEGNTIYF.

The V gene is TRBV7-2, the J gene TRBJ2-3; tentative D call: TRBD1 (6 bases). With 2 bases removed from V and 0 bases from J, the gap between germline ends came to 12 bases. This CDR3 is built from 16 residues. Germline V lookup: CDR1 SGHTA, CDR2 FQGNSA. Written as DNA, the CDR3 is TGTGCCAGCAGCTTATCAGGGGCCCCTAGCACAGATACGCAGTATTTT. This codes for CASSLSGAPSTDTQYF.

The chain couples TRBV7-3 to TRBJ1-2, with D perhaps matching TRBD1 (6 bases). Deletions cut 3 bases from V and 6 bases from J, with 20 bases between. The CDR3 is 16 residues long. Germline V CDR1 and CDR2: SGHTA, FQGTGA. The CDR3 loop is CASSFSGTSTRDGYTF. CDR3 nucleotides: TGTGCCAGCAGCTTCTCCGGGACATCTACACGGGATGGCTACACCTTC. Looking up the rest from reference TRBV7-3 and TRBJ1-2 gives the full variable domain: GAGVSQTPSNKVTEKGKYVELRCDPISGHTALYWYRQSLGQGPEFLIYFQGTGAADDSGLPNDRFFAVRPEGSVSTLKIQRTERGDSAVYLCASSFSGTSTRDGYTFGSGTRLTVV.

The table lists this clone with a few counts. The chain uses TRBV4-1 and TRBJ1-5; D gene unclear. Germline values: CDR1 MGHRA, CDR2 YSYEKL. The ends were cut back, 6 bases at V and 0 bases at J, with 6 bases in the middle. The CDR3 covers 13 residues. CDR3 loop: CASSYTSNQPQHF. As DNA, the CDR3 is TGCGCCAGCAGTTATACTAGCAATCAGCCCCAGCATTTT.

V usage is TRBV6-1 and J usage is TRBJ2-5; D remains unclear. CDR3 length: 14 amino acids. The V end lost 2 bases, the J end lost 7 bases, and 14 bases lay between the germline ends. CDR1 MNHNS and CDR2 SASEGT come from the germline V gene. As DNA, the CDR3 is TGTGCCAGCAGTGAAAGTGGTGGCCGCGGGACCCAGTACTTC. Translated: CASSESGGRGTQYF.

V usage is TRBV7-2 and J usage is TRBJ2-1; 11 bases map to TRBD2. V gave up 5 bases and J gave up 6 bases; unmatched junction bases: 9. Germline CDR1 and CDR2: SGHTA and FQGNSA. The CDR3 sequence is 16 residues long. The CDR3 sequence is CASSPSIAGGANEQFF. The CDR3 bases are TGTGCCAGCAGCCCATCGATAGCGGGAGGGGCCAATGAGCAGTTCTTC.

The rearrangement uses TRBV2 and TRBJ2-1; TRBD2 matches at 9 bases. V lost 6 bases to trimming and J lost 0 bases; unmatched junction nucleotides: 6. CDR1 is SNHLY, CDR2 FYNNEI, per germline. The CDR3 covers 16 residues. The CDR3 sequence: CASRAGGIISYNEQFF. CDR3 DNA sequence: TGTGCCAGCAGGGCGGGAGGGATTATCTCCTACAATGAGCAGTTCTTC.

The chain joins TRBV5-4 to TRBJ2-5; TRBD1 is a possible D gene (6 bases). In germline, CDR1 is SGHNT, CDR2 YYREEE (reference sequence). Trimming cost V 3 bases and J 0 bases, with 9 bases left between them. The CDR3 runs to 14 residues. In DNA form, the CDR3 reads TGTGCCAGCAGCTCCTACAGGGACCAAGAGACCCAGTACTTC. Its translation: CASSSYRDQETQYF.

This clone is medium-sized by share. The CDR3: CSGGQHNTEAFF. CDR3 bases: TGCAGCGGGGGACAGCATAACACTGAAGCTTTCTTT. The gene calls are TRBV29-1 and TRBJ1-1; 7 bases map to TRBD1. The CDR3 covers 12 residues. The germline gives CDR1 SQVTM, CDR2 ANQGSEA. The junction had 4 bases not matched to a gene; V was cut back by 7 bases and J by 2 bases.

The CDR3 DNA reads TGTGCCAGCAGCTTAACAGGGAATGGCTACACCTTC. It codes for CASSLTGNGYTF. The V and J genes are TRBV11-3 and TRBJ1-2; D is perhaps TRBD1 (6 bases). Trimming shortened V by 2 bases and J by 6 bases, and 7 bases separated the two germline ends. The CDR3 spans 12 residues. Germline CDR1 reads SGHNT; CDR2 reads YENEEA.

The chain links TRBV19 to TRBJ1-5; D is unclear. There are 14 residues in the CDR3. Germline assignment: CDR1 LNHDA and CDR2 SQIVND (reference sequence). V gave up 3 bases and J gave up 2 bases, with 8 bases separating them. DNA of the CDR3: TGTGCCAGTAGTATCAGGCAACGCAATCAGCCCCAGCATTTT. Translation gives CASSIRQRNQPQHF.

This chain joins TRBV27 and TRBJ2-2, with a possible D match to TRBD1 (5 bases). The V gene lost 8 bases and the J gene lost 3 bases, with 13 bases spanning the gap. The V gene's germline CDR1 is MNHEY and CDR2 SMNVEV (reference sequence). CDR3 length: 14 residues. In DNA, the CDR3 is TGTGCCAGCTGCAGGGCATCGGACACCGGGGAGCTGTTTTTT. Translating it yields CASCRASDTGELFF.

The chain is built from TRBV2 and TRBJ2-1, with D maybe TRBD1 (6 bases). Germline V gene lookup returns CDR1 SNHLY and CDR2 FYNNEI. The CDR3 length is 15 residues. Trimming removed 6 bases at V and 3 bases at J, with 15 bases between. CDR3: CASRKGRGGYNEQFF. The CDR3 nucleotides read TGTGCCAGCAGGAAGGGGAGAGGGGGCTACAATGAGCAGTTCTTC.

The CDR3 nucleotides are TGTGCCAGTAGTGCGGGACACCCCACCGGGGAGCTGTTTTTT. Amino acid sequence: CASSAGHPTGELFF. This sequence joins TRBV19 and TRBJ2-2, with D perhaps matching TRBD1 or TRBD2 (6 bases each). Germline CDR1 is LNHDA and CDR2 is SQIVND (reference sequence). Trimming removed 5 bases at V and 4 bases at J, with 11 bases between. The CDR3 consists of 14 residues.

The rearrangement uses TRBV6-1 and TRBJ2-7; 8 nucleotides match TRBD2. In germline, CDR1 is MNHNS, CDR2 SASEGT. Trimming cost V 4 bases and J 2 bases; bases outside gene matches: 4. The CDR3 length is 14 residues. CDR3: CASSGIAGPYEQYF. The CDR3 region has the DNA TGTGCCAGCAGTGGTATAGCGGGACCCTACGAGCAGTACTTC.

By share, this clone counts as medium-sized. The rearrangement joins TRBV27 to TRBJ2-5; 13 bases are a match to TRBD2. This CDR3 spans 17 amino acids. V trimming: 6 bases; J trimming: 5 bases; junction bases outside the gene matches: 12. CDR1 MNHEY and CDR2 SMNVEV come from the germline V gene (reference sequence). CDR3 DNA: TGTGCCAGCAGCGGTCGGGGACTAGCGGGGCTCAGGGAGACCCAGTACTTC. Amino acid sequence: CASSGRGLAGLRETQYF.

Concerning this clone: Other DNA sequences within the sample encode an identical CDR3. This chain uses TRBV20-1 with TRBJ2-5, with unresolved D. Trimming stripped 5 bases from V and 5 bases from J, with 9 bases between. In germline, CDR1 is DFQATT, CDR2 SNEGSKA (reference sequence). The CDR3 runs 11 residues. The CDR3 region has the DNA TGCAGTGCTTCCGAACGGGAGACCCAGTACTTC. This codes for CSASERETQYF.

The V call is TRBV6-6, the J call TRBJ1-6; D is possibly TRBD1 (6 bases). Trimming took off 5 bases at V and 5 bases at J, with 13 bases between the two ends. CDR3 length: 15 residues. CDR1 is MNHNY and CDR2 is SVGAGI in the germline V gene (reference sequence). The DNA for the CDR3 is TGTGCCAGCAGTACGCGGACAGCGAATAATTCACCCCTCCACTTT. Translating it yields CASSTRTANNSPLHF.

In DNA form, the CDR3 reads TGCAGCGCAACCGGGACTAGCGGGGAGGGAGGCACAGATACGCAGTATTTT. It encodes CSATGTSGEGGTDTQYF. V gene TRBV29-1 combines with J gene TRBJ2-3; 13 positions match TRBD2. The CDR3 runs 17 residues. Germline V lookup: CDR1 SQVTM, CDR2 ANQGSEA. Unmatched junction bases numbered 11, after V lost 7 bases and J lost 1 base.

A single count supports this clone. The V gene is TRBV2, the J gene TRBJ2-4, with 10 positions matching TRBD2. CDR1 SNHLY and CDR2 FYNNEI come from the germline V gene. CDR3 size: 15 residues. J was trimmed by 5 bases and V by 7 bases; bases with no gene match: 8. CDR3 coding DNA: TGTGCCAGCACCCTGAGGACTAGCGGTGAAAACATTCAGTACTTC. Residues: CASTLRTSGENIQYF.